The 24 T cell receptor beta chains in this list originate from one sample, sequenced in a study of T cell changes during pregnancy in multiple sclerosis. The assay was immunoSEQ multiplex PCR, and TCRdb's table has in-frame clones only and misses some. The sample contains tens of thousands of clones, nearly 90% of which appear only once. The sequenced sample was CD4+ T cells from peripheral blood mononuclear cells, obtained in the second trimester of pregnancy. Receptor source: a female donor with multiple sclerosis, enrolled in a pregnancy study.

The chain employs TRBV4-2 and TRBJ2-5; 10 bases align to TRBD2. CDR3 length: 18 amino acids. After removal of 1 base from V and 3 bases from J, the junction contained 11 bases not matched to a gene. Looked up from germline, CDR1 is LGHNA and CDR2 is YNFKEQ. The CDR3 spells CASSQAAGGGNGEETQYF. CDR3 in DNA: TGTGCCAGCAGCCAAGCAGCGGGAGGGGGGAATGGGGAAGAGACCCAGTACTTC.

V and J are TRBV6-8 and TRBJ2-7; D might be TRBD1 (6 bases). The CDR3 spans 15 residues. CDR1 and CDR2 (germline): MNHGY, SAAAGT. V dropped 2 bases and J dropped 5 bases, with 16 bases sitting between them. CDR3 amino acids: CASSYPLTGIHEQYF. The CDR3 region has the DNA TGTGCCAGCAGTTACCCGTTGACAGGTATCCACGAGCAGTACTTC.

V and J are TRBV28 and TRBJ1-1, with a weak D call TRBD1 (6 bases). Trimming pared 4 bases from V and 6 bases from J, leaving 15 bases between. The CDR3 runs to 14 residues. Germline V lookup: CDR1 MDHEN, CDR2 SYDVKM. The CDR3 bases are TGTGCCAGCAGTTGGGCAGGGGTTGGCGCTGAAGCTTTCTTT. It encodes CASSWAGVGAEAFF.

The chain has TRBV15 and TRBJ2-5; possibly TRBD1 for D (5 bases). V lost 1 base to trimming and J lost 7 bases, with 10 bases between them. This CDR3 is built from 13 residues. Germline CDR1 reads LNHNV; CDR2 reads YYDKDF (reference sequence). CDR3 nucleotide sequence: TGTGCCACCAGCAGAGGGGGCTCTGGGACCCAGTACTTC. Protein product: CATSRGGSGTQYF. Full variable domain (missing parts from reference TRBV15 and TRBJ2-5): DAMVIQNPRYQVTQFGKPVTLSCSQTLNHNVMYWYQQKSSQAPKLLFHYYDKDFNNEADTPDNFQSRRPNTSFCFLDIRSPGLGDTAMYLCATSRGGSGTQYFGPGTRLLVL.

The CDR3 sequence: CASSVDPRGRDNEQFF. The CDR3 coding sequence is TGTGCCAGCAGCGTAGATCCAAGGGGCAGGGACAATGAGCAGTTCTTC. V and J are TRBV9 and TRBJ2-1; D is perhaps TRBD1 (5 bases). The germline gives CDR1 SGDLS, CDR2 YYNGEE. The germline V and J ends were trimmed by 0 bases and 5 bases, with 15 bases remaining between them. The CDR3 consists of 16 residues.

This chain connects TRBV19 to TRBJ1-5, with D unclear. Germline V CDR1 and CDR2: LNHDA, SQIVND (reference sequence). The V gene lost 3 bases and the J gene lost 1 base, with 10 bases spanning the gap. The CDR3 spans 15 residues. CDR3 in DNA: TGTGCCAGTAGTATGGGAGAACTCAGCAATCAGCCCCAGCATTTT. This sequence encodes CASSMGELSNQPQHF. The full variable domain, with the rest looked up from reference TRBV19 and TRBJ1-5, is DGGITQSPKYLFRKEGQNVTLSCEQNLNHDAMYWYRQDPGQGLRLIYYSQIVNDFQKGDIAEGYSVSREKKESFPLTVTSAQKNPTAFYLCASSMGELSNQPQHFGDGTRLSIL.

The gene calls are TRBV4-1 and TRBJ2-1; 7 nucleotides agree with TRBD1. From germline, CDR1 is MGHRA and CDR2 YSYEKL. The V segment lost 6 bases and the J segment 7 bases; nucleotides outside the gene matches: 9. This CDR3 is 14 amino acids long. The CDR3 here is CASRGAGGRNEQFF. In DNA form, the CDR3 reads TGCGCCAGCAGGGGGGCAGGGGGACGAAATGAGCAGTTCTTC.

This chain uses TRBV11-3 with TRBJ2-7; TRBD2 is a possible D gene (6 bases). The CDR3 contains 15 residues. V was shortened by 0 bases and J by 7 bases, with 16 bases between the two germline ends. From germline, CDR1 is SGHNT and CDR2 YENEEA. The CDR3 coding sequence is TGTGCCAGCAGCTTAGAAGGAGGGCCTGTAGGTGAGCAGTACTTC. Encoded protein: CASSLEGGPVGEQYF. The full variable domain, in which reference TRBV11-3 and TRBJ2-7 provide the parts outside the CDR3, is EAGVVQSPRYKIIEKKQPVAFWCNPISGHNTLYWYLQNLGQGPELLIRYENEEAVDDSQLPKDRFSAERLKGVDSTLKIQPAELGDSAVYLCASSLEGGPVGEQYFGPGTRLTVT.

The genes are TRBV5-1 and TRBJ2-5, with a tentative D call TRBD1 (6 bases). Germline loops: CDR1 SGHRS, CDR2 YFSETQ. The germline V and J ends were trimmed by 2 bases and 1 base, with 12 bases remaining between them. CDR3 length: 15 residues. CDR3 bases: TGCGCCAGCAGCTTACAACAGGGCTTCCAAGAGACCCAGTACTTC. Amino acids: CASSLQQGFQETQYF.

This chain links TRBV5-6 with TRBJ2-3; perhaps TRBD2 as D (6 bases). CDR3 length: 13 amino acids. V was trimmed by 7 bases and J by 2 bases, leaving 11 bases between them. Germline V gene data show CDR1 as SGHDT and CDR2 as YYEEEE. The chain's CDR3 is CASRDWDTDTQYF. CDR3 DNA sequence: TGTGCCAGCCGGGACTGGGACACAGATACGCAGTATTTT.

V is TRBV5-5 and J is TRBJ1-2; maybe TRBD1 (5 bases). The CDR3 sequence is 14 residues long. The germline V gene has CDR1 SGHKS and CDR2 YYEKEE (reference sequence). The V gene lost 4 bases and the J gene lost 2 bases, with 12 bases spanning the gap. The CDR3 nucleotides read TGTGCCAGCAGCCCCCGACAGCAAAACTATGGCTACACCTTC. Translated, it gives CASSPRQQNYGYTF.

The DNA of the CDR3 is TGTGCCACCAGCAGAGGGGGACAGATCGAGACCCAGTACTTC. Translating gives CATSRGGQIETQYF. V gene TRBV15 combines with J gene TRBJ2-5, with 7 bases fitting TRBD1. J was trimmed by 5 bases and V by 1 base; bases with no gene match: 4. CDR1 and CDR2 (germline): LNHNV, YYDKDF (reference sequence). The CDR3 has 14 amino acids.

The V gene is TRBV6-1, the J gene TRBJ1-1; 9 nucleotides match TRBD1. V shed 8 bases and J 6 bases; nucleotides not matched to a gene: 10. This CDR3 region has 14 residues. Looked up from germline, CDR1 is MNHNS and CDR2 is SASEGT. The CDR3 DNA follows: TGTGCCAGCGTCCGGGACAGGGTGTTAGCTGAAGCTTTCTTT. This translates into CASVRDRVLAEAFF.

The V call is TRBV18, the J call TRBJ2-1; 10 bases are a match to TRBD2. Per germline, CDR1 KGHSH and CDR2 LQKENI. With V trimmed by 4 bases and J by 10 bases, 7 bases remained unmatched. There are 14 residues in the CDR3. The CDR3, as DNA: TGTGCCAGCTCACGGGCTAGCGGGAGTGGCGAGCAGTTCTTC. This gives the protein CASSRASGSGEQFF.

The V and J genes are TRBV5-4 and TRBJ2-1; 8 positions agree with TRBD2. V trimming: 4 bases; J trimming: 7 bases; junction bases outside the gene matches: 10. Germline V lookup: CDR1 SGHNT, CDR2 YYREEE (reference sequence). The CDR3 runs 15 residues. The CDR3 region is CASSEPGLGINEQFF. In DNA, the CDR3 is TGTGCCAGCAGCGAACCGGGACTAGGGATAAATGAGCAGTTCTTC.

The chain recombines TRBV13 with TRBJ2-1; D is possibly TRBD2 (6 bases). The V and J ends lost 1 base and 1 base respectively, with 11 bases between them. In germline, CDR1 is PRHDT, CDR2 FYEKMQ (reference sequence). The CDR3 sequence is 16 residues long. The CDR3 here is CASSLVGTPSYNEQFF. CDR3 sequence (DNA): TGTGCCAGCAGCTTAGTTGGGACTCCATCCTACAATGAGCAGTTCTTC. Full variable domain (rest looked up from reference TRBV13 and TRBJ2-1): AAGVIQSPRHLIKEKRETATLKCYPIPRHDTVYWYQQGPGQDPQFLISFYEKMQSDKGSIPDRFSAQQFSDYHSELNMSSLELGDSALYFCASSLVGTPSYNEQFFGPGTRLTVL.

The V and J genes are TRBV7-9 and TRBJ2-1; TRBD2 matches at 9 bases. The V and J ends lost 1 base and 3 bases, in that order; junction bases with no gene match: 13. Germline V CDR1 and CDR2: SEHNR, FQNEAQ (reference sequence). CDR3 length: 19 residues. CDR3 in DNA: TGTGCCAGCAGCTTAGGTTACAGCGGGAGGCCTCTCCGCTACAATGAGCAGTTCTTC. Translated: CASSLGYSGRPLRYNEQFF.

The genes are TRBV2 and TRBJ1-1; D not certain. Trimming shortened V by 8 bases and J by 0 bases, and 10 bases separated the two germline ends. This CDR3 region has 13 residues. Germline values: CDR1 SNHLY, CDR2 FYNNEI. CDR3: CASGKDLNTEAFF. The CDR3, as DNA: TGTGCCAGCGGTAAGGACTTGAACACTGAAGCTTTCTTT.

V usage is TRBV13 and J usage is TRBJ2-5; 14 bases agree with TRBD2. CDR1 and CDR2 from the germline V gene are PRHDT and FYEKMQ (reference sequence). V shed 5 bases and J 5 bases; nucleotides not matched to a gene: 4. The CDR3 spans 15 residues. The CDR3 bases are TGTGCCAGCAGCCTCCGGACTAGCGGGGGGGAGACCCAGTACTTC. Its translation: CASSLRTSGGETQYF.

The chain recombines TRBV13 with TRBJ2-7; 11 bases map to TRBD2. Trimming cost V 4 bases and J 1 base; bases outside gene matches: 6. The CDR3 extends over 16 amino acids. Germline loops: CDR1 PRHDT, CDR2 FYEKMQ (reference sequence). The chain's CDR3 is CASSSIAGGQSYEQYF. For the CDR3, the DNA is TGTGCCAGCAGCTCCATAGCGGGAGGGCAGTCCTACGAGCAGTACTTC.

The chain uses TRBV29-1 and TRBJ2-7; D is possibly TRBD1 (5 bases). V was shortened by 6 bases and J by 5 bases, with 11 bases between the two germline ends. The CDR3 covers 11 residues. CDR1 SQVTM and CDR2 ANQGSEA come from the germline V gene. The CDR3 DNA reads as TGCAGCGTCAGGGTAATCCACGAGCAGTACTTC. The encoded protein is CSVRVIHEQYF.

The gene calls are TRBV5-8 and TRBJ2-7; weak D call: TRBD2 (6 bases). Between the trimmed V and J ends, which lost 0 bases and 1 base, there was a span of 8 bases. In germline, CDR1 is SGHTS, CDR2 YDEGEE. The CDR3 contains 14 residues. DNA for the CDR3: TGTGCCAGCAGCTTGGTGGGGGGATCCTACGAGCAGTACTTC. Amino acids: CASSLVGGSYEQYF.

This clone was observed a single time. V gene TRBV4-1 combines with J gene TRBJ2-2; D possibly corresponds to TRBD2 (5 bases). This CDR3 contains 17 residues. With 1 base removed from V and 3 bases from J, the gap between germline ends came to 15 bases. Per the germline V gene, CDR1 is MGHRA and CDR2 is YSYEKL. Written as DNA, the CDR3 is TGCGCCAGCAGCCAAGGTAACTTGGTGGGAGACACCGGGGAGCTGTTTTTT. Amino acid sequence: CASSQGNLVGDTGELFF.

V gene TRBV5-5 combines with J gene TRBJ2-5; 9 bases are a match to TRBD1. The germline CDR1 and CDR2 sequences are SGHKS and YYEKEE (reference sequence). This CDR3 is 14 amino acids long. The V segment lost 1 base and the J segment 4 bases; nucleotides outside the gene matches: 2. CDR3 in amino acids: CASSLTTGGETQYF. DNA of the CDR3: TGTGCCAGCAGCTTGACGACAGGGGGAGAGACCCAGTACTTC.